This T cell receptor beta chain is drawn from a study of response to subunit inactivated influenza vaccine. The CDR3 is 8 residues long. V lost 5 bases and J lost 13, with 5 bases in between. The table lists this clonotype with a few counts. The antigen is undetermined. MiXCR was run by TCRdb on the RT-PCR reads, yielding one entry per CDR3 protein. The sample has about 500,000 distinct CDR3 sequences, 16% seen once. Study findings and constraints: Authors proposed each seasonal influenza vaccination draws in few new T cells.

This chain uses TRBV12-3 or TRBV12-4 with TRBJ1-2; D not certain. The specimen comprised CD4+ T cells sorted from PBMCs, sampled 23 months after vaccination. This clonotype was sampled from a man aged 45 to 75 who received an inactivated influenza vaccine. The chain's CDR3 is CASSPSTF. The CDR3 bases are TGTGCCAGCAGTCCCAGCACCTTC.